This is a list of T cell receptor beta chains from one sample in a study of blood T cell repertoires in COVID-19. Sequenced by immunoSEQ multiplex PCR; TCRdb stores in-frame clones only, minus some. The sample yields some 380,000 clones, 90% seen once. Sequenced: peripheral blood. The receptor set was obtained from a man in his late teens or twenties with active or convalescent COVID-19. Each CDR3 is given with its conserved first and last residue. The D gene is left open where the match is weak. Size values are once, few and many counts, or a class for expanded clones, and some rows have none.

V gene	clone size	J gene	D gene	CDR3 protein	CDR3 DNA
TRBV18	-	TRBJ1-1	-	CASSLVGGNTEAFF	TGTGCCAGCTCTCTCGTGGGGGGGAACACTGAAGCTTTCTTT
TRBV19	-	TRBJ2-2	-	CASGPGMSNTGELFF	TGTGCCAGCGGTCCCGGGATGTCGAACACCGGGGAGCTGTTTTTT
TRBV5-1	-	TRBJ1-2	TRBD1	CASSLLARQGPGDYGYTF	TGCGCCAGCAGTTTGCTGGCTCGACAGGGCCCGGGGGACTATGGCTACACCTTC
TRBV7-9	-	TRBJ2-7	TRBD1	CASSLGQGALYEQYF	TGTGCCAGCAGCTTGGGCCAGGGGGCGCTTTACGAGCAGTACTTC
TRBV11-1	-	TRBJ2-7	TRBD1	CASSFNDRGIHEQYF	TGTGCCAGCAGCTTCAACGACAGGGGGATCCACGAGCAGTACTTC
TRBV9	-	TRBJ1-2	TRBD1	CASSVQGVDYGYTF	TGTGCCAGCAGCGTACAGGGGGTGGACTATGGCTACACCTTC
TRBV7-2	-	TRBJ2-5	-	CASSLGSPGPETQYF	TGTGCCAGCAGCTTAGGGTCCCCAGGCCCAGAGACCCAGTACTTC
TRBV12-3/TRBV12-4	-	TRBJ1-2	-	CASSFGTFYGYTF	TGTGCCAGCAGTTTTGGTACATTTTATGGCTACACCTTC
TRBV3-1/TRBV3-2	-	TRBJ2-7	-	CASSQDGAYEQYF	TGTGCCAGCAGCCAAGACGGAGCTTACGAGCAGTACTTC
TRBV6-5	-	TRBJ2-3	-	CATRVGQTDTQYF	TGTGCCACCCGGGTTGGACAGACAGATACGCAGTATTTT
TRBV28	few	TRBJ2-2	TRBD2	CASRYSGKTGELFF	TGTGCCAGCAGGTATAGCGGGAAGACCGGGGAGCTGTTTTTT
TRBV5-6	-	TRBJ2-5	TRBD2	CASSLFPSGVQETQYF	TGTGCCAGCAGCTTGTTCCCTAGCGGGGTTCAAGAGACCCAGTACTTC
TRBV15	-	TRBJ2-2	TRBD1	CATSILQGASGELFF	TGTGCCACCAGCATTTTACAGGGGGCGTCGGGGGAGCTGTTTTTT
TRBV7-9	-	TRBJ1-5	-	CASSLGGRNQPQHF	TGTGCCAGCAGCTTAGGAGGGCGCAATCAGCCCCAGCATTTT
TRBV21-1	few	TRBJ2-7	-	CASSKDDRELIYEQYF	TGTGCCAGCAGCAAAGACGACAGGGAGTTAATCTACGAGCAGTACTTC
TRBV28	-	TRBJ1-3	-	CASSPTAGTQYSGNTIYF	TGTGCCAGCAGTCCGACTGCAGGGACACAGTACTCTGGAAACACCATATATTTT
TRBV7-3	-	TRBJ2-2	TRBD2	CASSSGAGGVTGELFF	TGTGCCAGCAGCTCCGGAGCGGGAGGAGTCACCGGGGAGCTGTTTTTT
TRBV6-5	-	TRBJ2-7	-	CASGGGGSSYEQYF	TGTGCCAGCGGGGGAGGGGGAAGCTCCTACGAGCAGTACTTC
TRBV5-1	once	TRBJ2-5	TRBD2	CASSLRGSGRSKETQYF	TGCGCCAGCAGCTTGAGGGGTAGCGGGAGGTCGAAAGAGACCCAGTACTTC
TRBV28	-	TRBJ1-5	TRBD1	CASKTGAINQPQHF	TGTGCCAGCAAGACAGGGGCCATCAATCAGCCCCAGCATTTT
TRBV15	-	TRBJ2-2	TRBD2	CATSRGLAGGPAGELFF	TGTGCCACCAGCAGAGGACTAGCGGGAGGGCCCGCCGGGGAGCTGTTTTTT
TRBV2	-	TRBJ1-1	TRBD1	CASSRGGGTEAFF	TGTGCCAGCAGTAGAGGGGGCGGCACTGAAGCTTTCTTT
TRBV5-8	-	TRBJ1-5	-	CASSFRGSNQPQHF	TGTGCCAGCAGCTTTAGGGGAAGCAATCAGCCCCAGCATTTT
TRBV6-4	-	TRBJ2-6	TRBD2	CASSDSIAGGSGANVLTF	TGTGCCAGCAGTGACTCGATTGCGGGAGGCTCTGGGGCCAACGTCCTGACTTTC
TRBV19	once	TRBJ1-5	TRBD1	CASRTGEQPQHF	TGTGCCAGTAGGACAGGGGAACAGCCCCAGCATTTT
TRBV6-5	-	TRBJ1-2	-	CASSYSWAGYGYTF	TGTGCCAGCAGTTACTCGTGGGCGGGTTATGGCTACACCTTC
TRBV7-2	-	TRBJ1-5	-	CASSLLGQSNQPQHF	TGTGCCAGCAGCTTATTGGGGCAGAGCAATCAGCCCCAGCATTTT
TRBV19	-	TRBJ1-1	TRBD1	CASLSDRKIGNTEAFF	TGTGCCAGTCTGTCGGACAGGAAGATAGGGAACACTGAAGCTTTCTTT
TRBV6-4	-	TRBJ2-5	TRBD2	CASSVLAGASETQYF	TGTGCCAGCAGTGTACTAGCGGGGGCCTCAGAGACCCAGTACTTC
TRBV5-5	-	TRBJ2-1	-	CASSFRQGYNEQFF	TGTGCCAGCAGCTTTCGGCAGGGGTACAATGAGCAGTTCTTC
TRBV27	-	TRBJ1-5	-	CASTQGVNQPQHF	TGTGCCAGCACTCAAGGGGTTAATCAGCCCCAGCATTTT
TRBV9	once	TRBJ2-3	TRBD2	CASSPEAGAGGTDTQYF	TGTGCCAGCAGCCCCGAAGCGGGAGCGGGGGGCACAGATACGCAGTATTTT
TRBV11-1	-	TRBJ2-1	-	CASSLGPGSYGNEQFF	TGTGCCAGCAGCTTAGGCCCTGGGAGTTATGGCAATGAGCAGTTCTTC
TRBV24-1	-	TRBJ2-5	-	CATSSRNEETQYF	TGTGCCACCAGCTCCAGGAACGAAGAGACCCAGTACTTC
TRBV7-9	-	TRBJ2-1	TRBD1	CASSLLDRGGYEQFF	TGTGCCAGCAGCTTATTGGACAGGGGTGGCTATGAGCAGTTCTTC
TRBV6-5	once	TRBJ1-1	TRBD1	CASSLGTAGEAFF	TGTGCCAGCAGTTTGGGGACAGCAGGGGAAGCTTTCTTT
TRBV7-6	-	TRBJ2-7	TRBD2	CASSSHLRGGSYEQYF	TGTGCCAGCAGCTCCCATTTGAGGGGCGGGAGCTACGAGCAGTACTTC
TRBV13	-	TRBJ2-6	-	CASSWGSGANVLTF	TGTGCCAGCAGCTGGGGCTCTGGGGCCAACGTGCTGACTTTC
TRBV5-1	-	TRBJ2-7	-	CASSFSRESLGYEQYF	TGCGCCAGCAGCTTCTCCCGGGAAAGTTTAGGCTACGAGCAGTACTTC
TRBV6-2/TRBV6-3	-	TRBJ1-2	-	CASSYSPREGYGYTF	TGTGCCAGCAGTTACTCTCCGCGGGAGGGCTATGGCTACACCTTC
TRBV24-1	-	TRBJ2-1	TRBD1	CATSDLRPGQYNEQFF	TGTGCCACCAGTGATCTCCGACCGGGACAGTACAATGAGCAGTTCTTC
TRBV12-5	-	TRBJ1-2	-	CASGLVPDRRLGAFYGYTF	TGTGCTAGTGGTTTGGTACCCGATAGGCGTCTTGGGGCGTTCTATGGCTACACCTTC
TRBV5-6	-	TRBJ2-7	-	CASSLFAVAYEQYF	TGTGCCAGCAGCTTGTTTGCGGTGGCCTACGAGCAGTACTTC
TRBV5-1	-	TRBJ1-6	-	CASSLVAGSNSPLHF	TGCGCCAGCAGCTTGGTTGCGGGGTCGAATTCACCCCTCCACTTT
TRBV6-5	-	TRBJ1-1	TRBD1	CASRQGANTEAFF	TGTGCCAGCAGACAGGGGGCGAACACTGAAGCTTTCTTT